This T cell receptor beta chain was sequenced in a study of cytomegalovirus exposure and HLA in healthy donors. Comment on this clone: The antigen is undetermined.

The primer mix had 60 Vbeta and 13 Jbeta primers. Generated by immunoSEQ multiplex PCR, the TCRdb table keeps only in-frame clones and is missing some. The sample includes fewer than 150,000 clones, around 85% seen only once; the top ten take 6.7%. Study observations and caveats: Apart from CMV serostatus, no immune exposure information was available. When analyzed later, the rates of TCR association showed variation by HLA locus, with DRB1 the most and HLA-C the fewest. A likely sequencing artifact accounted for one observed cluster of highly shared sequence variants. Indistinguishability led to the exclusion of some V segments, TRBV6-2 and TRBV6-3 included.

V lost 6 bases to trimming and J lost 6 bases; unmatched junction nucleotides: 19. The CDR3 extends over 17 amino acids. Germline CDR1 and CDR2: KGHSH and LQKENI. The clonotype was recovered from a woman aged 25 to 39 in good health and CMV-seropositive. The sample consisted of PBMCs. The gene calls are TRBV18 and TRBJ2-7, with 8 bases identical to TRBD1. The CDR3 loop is CASSPLQTGSGGGEQYF. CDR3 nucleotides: TGTGCCAGCTCCCCCCTCCAAACCGGGTCAGGGGGCGGCGAGCAGTACTTC.